The T cell receptor beta chain under discussion was sequenced for a study of PD-1 blockade in mismatch repair-deficient tumors. Profiling relied on immunoSEQ multiplex PCR, and the TCRdb table lists in-frame clones only, not all of them. In the table there are over 100,000 clones, 70% to 80% of which are singletons. Germline V CDR1 and CDR2: SGHNT, YYREEE (reference sequence). CDR3 size: 15 residues. V was pared by 0 bases and J by 7 bases, with 5 bases of the junction left unmatched. This TCR was recovered from an adult with mismatch repair-deficient cancer. The V and J genes are TRBV5-4 and TRBJ2-1; TRBD2 matches 9 bases. The input for sequencing was peripheral blood, taken roughly 13 months after starting pembrolizumab. The CDR3 region is CASSLGSGRANEQFF. CDR3 coding DNA: TGTGCCAGCAGCTTGGGTAGCGGGAGAGCAAATGAGCAGTTCTTC.